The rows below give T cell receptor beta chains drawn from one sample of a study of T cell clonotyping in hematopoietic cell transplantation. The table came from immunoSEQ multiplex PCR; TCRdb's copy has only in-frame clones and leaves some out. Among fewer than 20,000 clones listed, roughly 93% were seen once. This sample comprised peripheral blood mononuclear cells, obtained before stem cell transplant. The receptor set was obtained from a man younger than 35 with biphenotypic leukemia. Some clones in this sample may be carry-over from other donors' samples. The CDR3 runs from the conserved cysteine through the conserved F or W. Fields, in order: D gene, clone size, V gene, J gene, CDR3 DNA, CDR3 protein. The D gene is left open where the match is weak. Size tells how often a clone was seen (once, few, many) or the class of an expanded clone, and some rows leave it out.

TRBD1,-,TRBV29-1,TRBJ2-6,TGCAGCGCGACAGGGGACCCCTCTGGGGCCAACGTCCTGACTTTC,CSATGDPSGANVLTF
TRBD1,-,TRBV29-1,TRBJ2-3,TGCAGCGGTAACAGGGGCCCCAGCACAGATACGCAGTATTTT,CSGNRGPSTDTQYF
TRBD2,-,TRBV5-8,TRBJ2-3,TGTGCCAGCAGCCTACTGACTAGCCCCACAGATACGCAGTATTTT,CASSLLTSPTDTQYF
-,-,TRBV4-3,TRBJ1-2,TGCGCCAGCAGCACACAGGGTTCTCTCTATGGCTACACCTTC,CASSTQGSLYGYTF
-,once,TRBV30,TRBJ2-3,TGTGCCTTCACCCTAAGCTATACAGATACGCAGTATTTT,CAFTLSYTDTQYF
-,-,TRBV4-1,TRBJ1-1,TGCGCCAGCAGCCAAGATAGAGACACTGAAGCTTTCTTT,CASSQDRDTEAFF
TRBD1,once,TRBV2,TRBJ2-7,TGTGCCAGCAGTTCTAACTTACCGGGACAGGGGTCCTACGAGCAGTACTTC,CASSSNLPGQGSYEQYF
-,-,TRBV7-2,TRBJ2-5,TGTGCCAGCAGCCCCCCCGGGGGTCAAGAGACCCAGTACTTC,CASSPPGGQETQYF
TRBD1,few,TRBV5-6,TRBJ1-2,TGTGCCAGCAGCCCCGGGACAGGGATTTTGGTAGGCTATGGCTACACCTTC,CASSPGTGILVGYGYTF
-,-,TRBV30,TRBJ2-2,TGTGCCTGGCTCCAGGCCCCGGGCACCGGGGAGCTGTTTTTT,CAWLQAPGTGELFF
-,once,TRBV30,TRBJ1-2,TGTGCCTGGGATATATACAACTATGGCTACACCTTC,CAWDIYNYGYTF
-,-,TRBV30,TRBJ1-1,TGTGCCTGGAGTGTAGGGGCAGTGAACACTGAAGCTTTCTTT,CAWSVGAVNTEAFF
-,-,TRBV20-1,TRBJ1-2,TGCAGTGCTGCGACATCTTATGGCTACACCTTC,CSAATSYGYTF
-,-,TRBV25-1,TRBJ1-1,TGTGCCAGCAAAGAGTTTACGGGAGAAGCTTTCTTT,CASKEFTGEAFF
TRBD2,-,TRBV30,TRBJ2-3,TGTGCCTGGAGTGCTGGGAGCGGGGGGTTTACGCAGTATTTT,CAWSAGSGGFTQYF
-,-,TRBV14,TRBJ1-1,TGTGCCAGCAGCCGGGCTGGGGCGCTGGGCACTGAAGCTTTCTTT,CASSRAGALGTEAFF
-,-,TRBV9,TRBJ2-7,TGTGCCAGCAGCCCGGGGGAGAGCTACGAGCAGTACTTC,CASSPGESYEQYF
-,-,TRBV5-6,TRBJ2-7,TGTGCCAGCAGCTTTGGCAGAGGCTACGAGCAGTACTTC,CASSFGRGYEQYF
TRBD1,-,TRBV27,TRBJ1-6,TGTGCCAGTCGGGACAGGGGCTCACCCCTCCACTTT,CASRDRGSPLHF
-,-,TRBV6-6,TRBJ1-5,TGTGCCAGCAGTTACGGGCCGAGCAATCAGCCCCAGCATTTT,CASSYGPSNQPQHF
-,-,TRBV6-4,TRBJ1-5,TGTGCCAGCAGTGAAAGTAGTAATCAGCCCCAGCATTTT,CASSESSNQPQHF
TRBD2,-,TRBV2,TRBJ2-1,TGTGCCAATGCGGGGGGGCCTCGGGGAGAGCAGTTCTTC,CANAGGPRGEQFF
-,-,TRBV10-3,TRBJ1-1,TGTGCCATCAGTGAGGGGCGACAGGTCACTGAAGCTTTCTTT,CAISEGRQVTEAFF
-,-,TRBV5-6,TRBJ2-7,TGTGCCAGCAGCTTCGGCAGGGGTTACGAGCAGTACTTC,CASSFGRGYEQYF
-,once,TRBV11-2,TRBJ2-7,TGTGCCAGCAACTTACAAATGGACTCCTACGAGCAGTACTTC,CASNLQMDSYEQYF
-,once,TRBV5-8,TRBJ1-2,TGTGCCAGCAGCCGGGCCATGGGGTCCGGGAACTATGGCTACACCTTC,CASSRAMGSGNYGYTF
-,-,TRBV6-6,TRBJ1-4,TGTGCCACCAAAGTTACAGGTGCAACTAATGAAAAACTGTTTTTT,CATKVTGATNEKLFF
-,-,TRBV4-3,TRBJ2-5,TGCGCCAGCAGCCAAGATCGACAGGAGAAAGAGACCCAGTACTTC,CASSQDRQEKETQYF